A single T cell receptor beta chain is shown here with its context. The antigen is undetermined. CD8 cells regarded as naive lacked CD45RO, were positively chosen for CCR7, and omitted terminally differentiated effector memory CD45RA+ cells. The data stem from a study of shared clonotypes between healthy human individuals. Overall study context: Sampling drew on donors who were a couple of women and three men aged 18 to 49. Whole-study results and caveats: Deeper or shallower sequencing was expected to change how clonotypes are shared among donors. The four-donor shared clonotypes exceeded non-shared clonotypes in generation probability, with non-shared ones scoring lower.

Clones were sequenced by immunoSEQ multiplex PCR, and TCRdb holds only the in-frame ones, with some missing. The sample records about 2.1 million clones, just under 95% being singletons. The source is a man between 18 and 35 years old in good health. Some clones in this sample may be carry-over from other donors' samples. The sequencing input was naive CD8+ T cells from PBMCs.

The DNA of the CDR3 is TGTGCCAGCAGCTTAAGGGGACTAGCGGGACCCAGTGGCGAGCAGTACTTC. Residues: CASSLRGLAGPSGEQYF. The rearrangement uses TRBV7-2 and TRBJ2-7, with 13 bases that match TRBD2. CDR1 SGHTA and CDR2 FQGNSA come from the germline V gene. The CDR3 loop spans 17 amino acids. V dropped 2 bases and J dropped 6; count of bases not matched to a gene: 10.